This TCR beta chain was found in a study of T cells after yellow fever vaccination. Study findings and constraints: Once the booster was given, most primary-vaccination clones reappeared, at approximately 97% for CD4 and more than 85% for CD8. Secondary responses were weaker yet peaked faster, day 5 versus 15.

Trimming cost V 7 bases and J 3 bases, with 16 bases left between them. CDR3 length: 14 amino acids. Germline-derived CDR1 and CDR2 are MDHEN and SYDVKM. For TCR, cDNA came from 5'RACE template switching, which added a universal primer site and UMIs. TCRdb used MiXCR to reprocess the 5' RACE reads, holding one entry per CDR3 protein. The sample contains approximately 550,000 distinct CDR3 sequences, roughly 13% of which appear only once. Remarks on this clonotype: Antigen: not known.

The rearrangement links TRBV28 to TRBJ2-7, with D possibly called TRBD1 or TRBD2 (5 bases each). The sequencing used PBMCs, collected on the day of the yellow fever booster vaccination. This receptor was identified in a man between 25 and 39 years old who received the YFV17D yellow fever vaccine. The CDR3 region is CASMGLDYYYEQYF. CDR3 coding DNA: TGTGCCAGCATGGGGCTAGACTACTACTACGAGCAGTACTTC.